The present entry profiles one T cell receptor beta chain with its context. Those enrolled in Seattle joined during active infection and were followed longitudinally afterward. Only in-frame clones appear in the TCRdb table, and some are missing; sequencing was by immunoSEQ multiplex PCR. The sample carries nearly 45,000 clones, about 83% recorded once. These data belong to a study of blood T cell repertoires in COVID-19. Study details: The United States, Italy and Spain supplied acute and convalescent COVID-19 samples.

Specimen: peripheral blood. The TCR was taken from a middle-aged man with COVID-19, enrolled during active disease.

CDR3 sequence reads: CASSLLGTTKNNEQFF. The CDR3 DNA follows: TGTGCCAGCAGCTTGTTAGGGACTACCAAAAACAATGAGCAGTTCTTC. The chain joins TRBV5-5 to TRBJ2-1; 7 bases match TRBD2. This CDR3 is built from 16 residues. CDR1 SGHKS and CDR2 YYEKEE come from the germline V gene (reference sequence). The V and J ends lost 1 base and 5 bases, in that order; junction bases with no gene match: 9.